This paragraph covers one T cell receptor beta chain sequence. CDR1 and CDR2 from the germline V gene are SGHAT and FQDESV (reference sequence). With 2 bases removed from V and 5 bases from J, the gap between germline ends came to 3 bases. The CDR3 is 11 amino acids. The sample originates from a study of OX40 agonist ivuxolimab in advanced cancers. Clones were read by immunoSEQ multiplex PCR, and TCRdb kept only the in-frame ones, dropping some. The table lists 55,000 to 80,000 clones, roughly 87% of them singletons. The starting material was CD4+ or CD8+ T cells sorted from blood, obtained in a trial of the OX40 agonist ivuxolimab. This receptor was taken from an adult with an advanced solid tumor such as melanoma, head and neck, liver or kidney cancer. This sequence joins TRBV11-1 and TRBJ1-1, with unresolved D. This CDR3 reads CASSLTTEAFF. CDR3 sequence (DNA): TGTGCCAGCAGCTTAACGACTGAAGCTTTCTTT.